A selection of T cell receptor beta chains follows, all from one sample in a study of beta chain features in type 1 diabetes. Assay used: immunoSEQ multiplex PCR; TCRdb lists only in-frame clones, some missing. The table lists about 660,000 clones, more than 13% of them singletons. What was sequenced was naive CD4+ T cells from blood. All receptors derive from a man aged 18 to 30 with type 1 diabetes. Both conserved end residues are part of each CDR3. The D gene is left open where the match is weak. Clone size is shown for a subset of rows, as once, few, many or a class of expanded clone.

DNA	CDR3	J	size	V	D
TGTGCCAGCAGTCTTTTGGAGGCGGGGAGGGCCTACAATGAGCAGTTCTTC	CASSLLEAGRAYNEQFF	TRBJ2-1	few	TRBV28	TRBD2
TGTGCCAGCAGCTTAGTGGGAGGGACCCAAACTGAAGCTTTCTTT	CASSLVGGTQTEAFF	TRBJ1-1	few	TRBV11-2	NA
TGTGCCTCAGGGCGATCTTACGAGCAGCACTTC	CASGRSYEQHF	TRBJ2-7	NA	TRBV30	NA
TGTGCCAGCAGCGTCGACATTTCTGGAAACACCATATATTTT	CASSVDISGNTIYF	TRBJ1-3	NA	TRBV28	NA
TGCAGCGTTGAAGATCGGACAGCCCATGGCTACACCTTC	CSVEDRTAHGYTF	TRBJ1-2	few	TRBV29-1	NA
TGTGCCAGTAGCCCATTATGGGCCCCCAATCAGCCCCAGCATTTT	CASSPLWAPNQPQHF	TRBJ1-5	NA	TRBV19	NA
TGTGCCTGGAGTAGCGGGAGGGCCTACGAGCAGTACTTC	CAWSSGRAYEQYF	TRBJ2-7	NA	TRBV30	TRBD2
TGTGCCAGCACCCCGGGACAGGTGGCGGCGGAGACCCAGTACTTC	CASTPGQVAAETQYF	TRBJ2-5	NA	TRBV6-5	TRBD1
TGTGCCAGCAGCCCCCAGGGGGCCCAAGAGACCCAGTACTTC	CASSPQGAQETQYF	TRBJ2-5	NA	TRBV7-2	TRBD1
TGTGCCAGCAGCGTACGACAGGCTTTCTACGAGCAGTACTTC	CASSVRQAFYEQYF	TRBJ2-7	NA	TRBV7-2	NA
TGTGCCAGCAGCCCGAGGGGAAGCTCCTACAATGAGCAGTTCTTC	CASSPRGSSYNEQFF	TRBJ2-1	NA	TRBV7-2	NA
TGTGCCAGCAGTTCCCCGGGGGGCAACGGCTACACCTTC	CASSSPGGNGYTF	TRBJ1-2	NA	TRBV28	NA
TGTGCCAGCTACATGGGACAGGGGATCCAAGAGACCCAGTACTTC	CASYMGQGIQETQYF	TRBJ2-5	NA	TRBV28	TRBD1
TGCGCCAGCAGGGACGGGCGTGGGGGCACTGAAGCTTTCTTT	CASRDGRGGTEAFF	TRBJ1-1	NA	TRBV10-2	NA
TGCAGCGTCGCTGGACAGATATCCTACGAGCAGTACTTC	CSVAGQISYEQYF	TRBJ2-7	few	TRBV29-1	NA
TGTGCCAGCAGCGCCAGATACGAGCAGTACTTC	CASSARYEQYF	TRBJ2-7	NA	TRBV7-2	NA
TGTGCCAGCAGCCTTGGACTAGCGGGAGTGATTGAGCAGTTCTTC	CASSLGLAGVIEQFF	TRBJ2-1	few	TRBV5-6	TRBD2
TGTGCCAGCAGCGACAGAGGGGGGACAGGGTATCGTAATGAGCAGTTCTTC	CASSDRGGTGYRNEQFF	TRBJ2-1	NA	TRBV7-9	TRBD1
TGTGCCAGCAGACCTACAGGGGATCAAGAGACCCAGTACTTC	CASRPTGDQETQYF	TRBJ2-5	NA	TRBV7-9	TRBD1
TGTGCCAGCAGTTCAAGTCGCGTAGCGGGATTCACAGATACGCAGTATTTT	CASSSSRVAGFTDTQYF	TRBJ2-3	NA	TRBV27	TRBD2